Presented here are 17 T cell receptor beta chains from one specimen sequenced in a study of OX40 agonist ivuxolimab in advanced cancers. TCRdb keeps only in-frame clones here, not all; method: immunoSEQ multiplex PCR. The data contain more than 60,000 clones, around 86% of them singletons. The sequencing used CD4+ or CD8+ T cells sorted from blood, collected in a trial of the OX40 agonist ivuxolimab. The receptors shown here come from an adult with an advanced solid tumor such as melanoma, head and neck, liver or kidney cancer.

This chain joins TRBV28 and TRBJ2-7; 8 bases agree with TRBD2. V was clipped by 11 bases and J by 6 bases; unmatched bases: 12. The CDR3 is 13 residues long. From germline, CDR1 is MDHEN and CDR2 SYDVKM. CDR3 DNA: TGTGCCTCGCGGGGGGTCGGGATAAGCGAGCAGTACTTC. Amino acids: CASRGVGISEQYF.

The chain employs TRBV28 and TRBJ1-2, with TRBD1 as a possible D gene (6 bases). CDR1 is MDHEN and CDR2 is SYDVKM in the germline V gene. Trimming stripped 5 bases from V and 5 bases from J, with 9 bases between. The CDR3 is 12 amino acids. CDR3 nucleotides: TGTGCCAGCAGTGCGCAGGGGTATGGCTACACCTTC. Translating gives CASSAQGYGYTF.

The chain links TRBV7-2 to TRBJ1-6; 9 nucleotides match TRBD1. Per germline, CDR1 SGHTA and CDR2 FQGNSA. This CDR3 has 15 residues. Losses at the gene ends were 2 bases for V and 12 bases for J; bases not matched to a gene: 8. The CDR3, as DNA: TGTGCCAGCAGCTTAAGCGGGACAGGGAGGCTACCCCTCCACTTT. Encoded protein: CASSLSGTGRLPLHF. Together with reference TRBV7-2 and TRBJ1-6, the CDR3 gives the full variable domain: GAGVSQSPSNKVTEKGKDVELRCDPISGHTALYWYRQSLGQGLEFLIYFQGNSAPDKSGLPSDRFSAERTGGSVSTLTIQRTQQEDSAVYLCASSLSGTGRLPLHFGNGTRLTVT.

The chain carries TRBV6-6 and TRBJ1-5, with no clear D. Germline lookup yields CDR1 MNHNY and CDR2 SVGAGI (reference sequence). The V and J ends lost 2 bases and 0 bases respectively, with 11 bases between them. The CDR3 covers 16 residues. For the CDR3, the DNA is TGTGCCAGCAGTTACCCCAGCCAGGTTAGCAATCAGCCCCAGCATTTT. It codes for CASSYPSQVSNQPQHF.

The V gene is TRBV12-5, the J gene TRBJ2-5, with unresolved D. The CDR3 contains 13 residues. V was clipped by 4 bases and J by 5 bases, with 11 bases between them. CDR1 is LGHNT and CDR2 is FRNRAP in the germline V gene. The CDR3 region has the DNA TGTGCTAGTGGTTCCGGCGCCGTGGAGACCCAGTACTTC. It encodes CASGSGAVETQYF.

This clone appeared a single time. V and J are TRBV6-1 and TRBJ2-7; TRBD1 agrees at 9 bases. The CDR3 loop spans 14 amino acids. With 6 bases clipped from V and 4 bases from J, the junction kept 7 bases outside the gene matches. Germline CDR1 MNHNS, CDR2 SASEGT. CDR3 loop: CASSSGTGRYEQYF. The CDR3 nucleotides are TGTGCCAGCAGCTCCGGGACAGGGAGGTACGAGCAGTACTTC.

This clone was picked up a small number of times. This chain connects TRBV18 to TRBJ1-5; 7 nucleotides align to TRBD1. CDR1 KGHSH and CDR2 LQKENI come from the germline V gene. V was pared by 8 bases and J by 1 base, with 8 bases of the junction left unmatched. The CDR3 sequence is 15 residues long. The CDR3 bases are TGTGCCAGCACAACAGGACAGGCCAGCAATCAGCCCCAGCATTTT. It translates to CASTTGQASNQPQHF.

The chain has TRBV27 and TRBJ1-4, with D possibly matching TRBD1 (6 bases). The germline V and J ends were trimmed by 2 bases and 8 bases, with 15 bases remaining between them. Germline-derived CDR1 and CDR2 are MNHEY and SMNVEV (reference sequence). This CDR3 region has 15 residues. The CDR3 sequence: CASSLRAGVQEKLFF. The CDR3, as DNA: TGTGCCAGCAGTTTAAGGGCAGGGGTCCAGGAAAAACTGTTTTTT.

This chain links TRBV18 with TRBJ2-7, with 8 bases identical to TRBD1. Germline V gene data show CDR1 as KGHSH and CDR2 as LQKENI. The CDR3 runs to 13 residues. The junction had 2 bases not matched to a gene; V was cut back by 2 bases and J by 5 bases. This chain's CDR3 is CASSPTTGDEQYF. The CDR3 DNA reads as TGTGCCAGCTCACCAACGACAGGGGACGAGCAGTACTTC.

This clone was seen once. The V gene is TRBV5-1, the J gene TRBJ1-6; D possibly corresponds to TRBD1 (6 bases). The V and J ends lost 0 bases and 13 bases respectively, with 20 bases between them. CDR3 size: 16 residues. From germline, CDR1 is SGHRS and CDR2 YFSETQ. The DNA for the CDR3 is TGCGCCAGCAGCTTGGATAGGACAGAGAATGTTCACCCCCTCCACTTT. Amino acids: CASSLDRTENVHPLHF.

The chain combines TRBV6-6 with TRBJ1-6, with 7 bases fitting TRBD1. This CDR3 is built from 14 residues. Germline lookup yields CDR1 MNHNY and CDR2 SVGAGI (reference sequence). V lost 5 bases to trimming and J lost 8 bases; unmatched junction nucleotides: 6. The CDR3 is CASSRTGIDSPLHF. The CDR3 nucleotides read TGTGCCAGCAGTCGGACAGGAATAGATTCACCCCTCCACTTT.

This clone was counted between two and nine times. The junction departs from the called germline gene at one end, perhaps through a read error. The chain combines TRBV9 with TRBJ1-1; D unclear. The V gene's germline CDR1 is SGDLS and CDR2 YYNGEE. The CDR3 length is 9 residues. CDR3: CASSTPGGF. Here the CDR3 DNA reads TGTGCCAGCAGCACCCCTGGCGGCTTT.

A word on this clone: The junction and the germline gene differ at one end; a read error may be behind it. At the DNA level, this CDR3 is encoded by other sequences in the same sample as well. The V and J genes are TRBV4-3 and TRBJ1-6; a weak D match, TRBD1 (5 bases). Germline CDR1 reads LGHNA; CDR2 reads YSLEER. The CDR3 covers 15 residues. The CDR3 loop is CASSQEQGQNSPLHF. The CDR3 DNA reads TGCGCCAGCAGCCAAGAGCAGGGCCAGAATTCGCCCCTCCACTTT.

This chain uses TRBV30 with TRBJ2-7, with D unresolved. This CDR3 is built from 13 residues. Germline CDR1 reads GTSNPN; CDR2 reads SVGIG (reference sequence). V shed 7 bases and J shed 3 bases, with 16 bases lying between them. In DNA, the CDR3 is TGTGCCTCGATCGCCCCGGGTGGCTACGAGCAGTACTTC. Protein sequence: CASIAPGGYEQYF.

The V and J genes are TRBV7-8 and TRBJ2-5; unclear D gene. The CDR3 spans 14 residues. Trimming removed 4 bases from V and 1 base from J, with 10 bases in between. From germline, CDR1 is SGHVS and CDR2 FQNEAQ. The CDR3 DNA reads TGTGCCAGCAGCTCACAACACCTCCAAGAGACCCAGTACTTC. Translated, it gives CASSSQHLQETQYF.

This chain connects TRBV7-8 to TRBJ2-1; tentative D call: TRBD2 (5 bases). The ends were cut back, 5 bases at V and 0 bases at J, with 14 bases in the middle. The CDR3 spans 16 residues. CDR1 is SGHVS and CDR2 is FQNEAQ in the germline V gene. This CDR3 reads CASSLWGASSYNEQFF. DNA for the CDR3: TGTGCCAGCAGCCTGTGGGGAGCCAGCTCCTACAATGAGCAGTTCTTC.

V and J are TRBV4-3 and TRBJ1-3, with TRBD1 matching 8 bases. The germline CDR1 and CDR2 sequences are LGHNA and YSLEER. The J segment lost 2 bases and the V segment lost 4 bases, leaving 7 bases of the junction unmatched. The CDR3 covers 16 residues. This CDR3 is CASSRQTGDPGNTIYF. The CDR3 nucleotides read TGCGCCAGCAGCCGGCAGACAGGGGATCCTGGAAACACCATATATTTT.